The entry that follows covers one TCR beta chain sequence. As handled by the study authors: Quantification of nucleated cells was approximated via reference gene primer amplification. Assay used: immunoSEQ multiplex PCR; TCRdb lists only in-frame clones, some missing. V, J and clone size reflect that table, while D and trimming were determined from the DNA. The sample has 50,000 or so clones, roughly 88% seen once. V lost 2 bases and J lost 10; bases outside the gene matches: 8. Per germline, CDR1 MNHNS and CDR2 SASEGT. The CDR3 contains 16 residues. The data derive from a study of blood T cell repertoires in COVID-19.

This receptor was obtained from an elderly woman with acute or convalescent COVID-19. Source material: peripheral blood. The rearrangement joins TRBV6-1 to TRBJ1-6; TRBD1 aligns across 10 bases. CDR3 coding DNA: TGTGCCAGCAGTGAATGGCCGGGACAGGGGAAGTCACCCCTCCACTTT. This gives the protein CASSEWPGQGKSPLHF.